This T cell receptor (beta chain) is drawn from a study of cytomegalovirus exposure and HLA in healthy donors. CDR3 length equals 14 residues. Germline V gene data show CDR1 as SGHKS and CDR2 as YYEKEE (reference sequence). After removal of 2 bases from V and 2 bases from J, the junction contained 3 bases not matched to a gene. In the PCR, 60 Vbeta and 13 Jbeta primers were used. Sequenced by immunoSEQ multiplex PCR; TCRdb stores in-frame clones only, minus some. Of about 160,000 clones listed, roughly 80% were seen once; the top ten hold 8% to 10%. Note on this clone: Its specificity is unknown.

Study-wide points: A few CMV-associated chains proved CMV antigen-specific in vitro. It is likely that the observed cluster of highly shared sequence variants was a sequencing artifact.

The chain is built from TRBV5-5 and TRBJ1-1; 7 bases map to TRBD1. The source is a male donor in good health and CMV-seropositive. Sequences were obtained from PBMCs. In DNA, the CDR3 is TGTGCCAGCAGCTTTAGACAGGGCAACACTGAAGCTTTCTTT. Its translation is CASSFRQGNTEAFF.